This T cell receptor (beta chain) was found in a study of cytomegalovirus exposure and HLA in healthy donors. Germline CDR1 is KGHSH and CDR2 is LQKENI. The ends lost 3 bases at V and 5 bases at J; junction bases unmatched: 6. This CDR3 is built from 14 residues. Study-wide results and limits: It was assumed in the presence/absence analyses that sequencing depth was roughly uniform across donors. Apparent HLA restriction characterized most CMV-associated TCR beta chains in a later analysis. A later analysis reportedly found fewer N-insertions in an Asian-associated ancestry cluster than the roughly 670-donor mean.

PCR employed 60 Vbeta and 13 Jbeta primers. Sequenced by immunoSEQ multiplex PCR; TCRdb stores in-frame clones only, minus some. The table shows some 130,000 clones, with 70% occurring only once. As regards this clone: Antigen unknown.

The clonotype comes from a woman aged 60-75 years in good health and CMV-seropositive. Specimen: PBMCs. The gene calls are TRBV18 and TRBJ2-7, with TRBD1 matching 8 bases. CDR3 DNA sequence: TGTGCCAGCTCACCCGGGACAGGAGCCCACGAGCAGTACTTC. Encoded protein: CASSPGTGAHEQYF.